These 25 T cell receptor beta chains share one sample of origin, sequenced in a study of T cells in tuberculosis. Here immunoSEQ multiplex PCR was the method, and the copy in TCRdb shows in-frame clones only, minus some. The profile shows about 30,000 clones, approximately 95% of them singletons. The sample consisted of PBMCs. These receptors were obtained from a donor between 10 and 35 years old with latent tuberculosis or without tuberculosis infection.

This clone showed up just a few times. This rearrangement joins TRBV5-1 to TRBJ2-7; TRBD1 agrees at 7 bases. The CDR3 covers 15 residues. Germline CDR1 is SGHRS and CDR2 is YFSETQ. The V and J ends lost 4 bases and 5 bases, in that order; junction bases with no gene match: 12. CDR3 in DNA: TGCGCCAGCAGCCTCCTCCTACAGGGGAGCGACGAGCAGTACTTC. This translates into CASSLLLQGSDEQYF.

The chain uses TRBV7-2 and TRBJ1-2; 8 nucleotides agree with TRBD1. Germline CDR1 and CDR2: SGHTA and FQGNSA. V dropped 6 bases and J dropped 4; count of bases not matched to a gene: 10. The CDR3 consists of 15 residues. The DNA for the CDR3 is TGTGCCAGCAGATCCCCGGTACAGGGGGGCTATGGCTACACCTTC. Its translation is CASRSPVQGGYGYTF.

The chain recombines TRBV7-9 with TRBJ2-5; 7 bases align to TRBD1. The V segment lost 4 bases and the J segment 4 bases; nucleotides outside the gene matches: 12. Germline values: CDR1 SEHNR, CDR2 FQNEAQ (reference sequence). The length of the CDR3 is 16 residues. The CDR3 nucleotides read TGTGCCAGCAGCTCCTTGAGACAGGGATTAAGAGAGACCCAGTACTTC. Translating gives CASSSLRQGLRETQYF. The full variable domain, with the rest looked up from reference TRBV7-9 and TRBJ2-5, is DTGVSQNPRHKITKRGQNVTFRCDPISEHNRLYWYRQTLGQGPEFLTYFQNEAQLEKSRLLSDRFSAERPKGSFSTLEIQRTEQGDSAMYLCASSSLRQGLRETQYFGPGTRLLVL.

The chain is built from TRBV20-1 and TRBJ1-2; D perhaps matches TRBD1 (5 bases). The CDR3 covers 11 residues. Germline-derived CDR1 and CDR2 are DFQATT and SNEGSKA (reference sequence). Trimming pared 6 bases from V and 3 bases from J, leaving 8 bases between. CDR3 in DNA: TGCAGTGCCAGGGCCTACTATGGCTACACCTTC. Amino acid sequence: CSARAYYGYTF.

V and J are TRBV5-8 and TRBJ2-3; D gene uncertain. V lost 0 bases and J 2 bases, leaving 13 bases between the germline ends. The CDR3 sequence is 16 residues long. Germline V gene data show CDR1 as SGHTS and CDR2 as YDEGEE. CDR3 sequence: CASSLAVNYLTDTQYF. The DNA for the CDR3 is TGTGCCAGCAGCTTGGCCGTTAACTATCTCACAGATACGCAGTATTTT. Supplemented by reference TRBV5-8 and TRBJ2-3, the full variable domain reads EAGVTQSPTHLIKTRGQQATLRCSPISGHTSVYWYQQALGLGLQFLLWYDEGEERNRGNFPPRFSGRQFPNYSSELNVNALELEDSALYLCASSLAVNYLTDTQYFGPGTRLTVL.

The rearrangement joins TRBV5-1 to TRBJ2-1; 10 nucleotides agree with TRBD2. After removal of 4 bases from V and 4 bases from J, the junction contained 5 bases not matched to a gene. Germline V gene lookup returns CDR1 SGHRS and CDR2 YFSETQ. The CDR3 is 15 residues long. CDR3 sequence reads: CASSPRTSGYNEQFF. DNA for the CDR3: TGCGCCAGCAGCCCCAGGACTAGCGGTTACAATGAGCAGTTCTTC.

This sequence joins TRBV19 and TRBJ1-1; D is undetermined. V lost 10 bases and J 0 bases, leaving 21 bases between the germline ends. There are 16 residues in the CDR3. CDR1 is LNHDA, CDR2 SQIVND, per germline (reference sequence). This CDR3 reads CATEASPGVMNTEAFF. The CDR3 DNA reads TGTGCCACCGAAGCTTCGCCGGGAGTGATGAACACTGAAGCTTTCTTT.

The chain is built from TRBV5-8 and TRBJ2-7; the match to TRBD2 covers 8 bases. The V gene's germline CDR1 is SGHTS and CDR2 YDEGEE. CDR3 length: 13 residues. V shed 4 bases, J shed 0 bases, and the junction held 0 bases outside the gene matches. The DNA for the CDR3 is TGTGCCAGCAGCCTAGCGGGCTCCTACGAGCAGTACTTC. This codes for CASSLAGSYEQYF.

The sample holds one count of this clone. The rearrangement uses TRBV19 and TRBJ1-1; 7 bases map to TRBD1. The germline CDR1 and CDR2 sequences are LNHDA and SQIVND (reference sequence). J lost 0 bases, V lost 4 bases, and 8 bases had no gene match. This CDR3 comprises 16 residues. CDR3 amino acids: CASSRAQGSVNTEAFF. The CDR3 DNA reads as TGTGCCAGTAGTAGAGCACAGGGGAGTGTGAACACTGAAGCTTTCTTT.

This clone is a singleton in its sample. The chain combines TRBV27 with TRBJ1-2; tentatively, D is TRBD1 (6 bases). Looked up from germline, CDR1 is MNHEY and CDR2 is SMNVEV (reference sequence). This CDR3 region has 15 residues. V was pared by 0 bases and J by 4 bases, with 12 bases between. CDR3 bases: TGTGCCAGCAGTTTATCGAGCGGGGGGGCCTATGGCTACACCTTC. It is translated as CASSLSSGGAYGYTF.

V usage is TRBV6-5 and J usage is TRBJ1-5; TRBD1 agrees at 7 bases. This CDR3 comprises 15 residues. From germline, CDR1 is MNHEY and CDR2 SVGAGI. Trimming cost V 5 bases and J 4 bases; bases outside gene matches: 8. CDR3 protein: CASSTPKTGNQPQHF. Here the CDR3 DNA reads TGTGCCAGCAGTACACCTAAGACAGGGAATCAGCCCCAGCATTTT.

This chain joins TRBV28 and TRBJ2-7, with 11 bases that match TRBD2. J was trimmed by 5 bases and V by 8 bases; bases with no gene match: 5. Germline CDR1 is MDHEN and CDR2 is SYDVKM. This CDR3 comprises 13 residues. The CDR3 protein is CASQLAGADEQYF. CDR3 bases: TGTGCCAGCCAACTAGCGGGAGCGGACGAGCAGTACTTC. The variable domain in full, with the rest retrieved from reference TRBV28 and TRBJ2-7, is DVKVTQSSRYLVKRTGEKVFLECVQDMDHENMFWYRQDPGLGLRLIYFSYDVKMKEKGDIPEGYSVSREKKERFSLILESASTNQTSMYLCASQLAGADEQYFGPGTRLTVT.

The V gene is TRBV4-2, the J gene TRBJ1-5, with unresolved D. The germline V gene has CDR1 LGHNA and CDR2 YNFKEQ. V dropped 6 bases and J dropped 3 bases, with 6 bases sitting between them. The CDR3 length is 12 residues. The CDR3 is CASRIDNQPQHF. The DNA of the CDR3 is TGTGCCAGCAGGATAGACAATCAGCCCCAGCATTTT.

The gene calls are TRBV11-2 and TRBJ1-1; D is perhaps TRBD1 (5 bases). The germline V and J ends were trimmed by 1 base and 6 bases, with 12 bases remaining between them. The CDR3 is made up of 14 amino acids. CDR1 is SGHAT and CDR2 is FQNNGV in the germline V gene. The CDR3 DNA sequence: TGTGCCAGCAGCTTAGGCCCCAGGGCCCCTGAAGCTTTCTTT. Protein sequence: CASSLGPRAPEAFF.

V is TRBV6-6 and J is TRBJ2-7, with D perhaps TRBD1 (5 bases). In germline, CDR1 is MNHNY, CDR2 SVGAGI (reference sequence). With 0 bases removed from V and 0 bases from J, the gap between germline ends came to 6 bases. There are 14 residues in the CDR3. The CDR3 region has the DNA TGTGCCAGCAGTTACTCGGACAACTCCTACGAGCAGTACTTC. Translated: CASSYSDNSYEQYF.

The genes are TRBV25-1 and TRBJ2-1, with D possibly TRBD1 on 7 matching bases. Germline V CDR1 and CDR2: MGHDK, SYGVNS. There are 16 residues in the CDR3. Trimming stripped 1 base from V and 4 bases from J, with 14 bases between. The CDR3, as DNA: TGTGCCAGCAGTGAATCTGTGACAGGGACTTACAATGAGCAGTTCTTC. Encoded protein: CASSESVTGTYNEQFF.

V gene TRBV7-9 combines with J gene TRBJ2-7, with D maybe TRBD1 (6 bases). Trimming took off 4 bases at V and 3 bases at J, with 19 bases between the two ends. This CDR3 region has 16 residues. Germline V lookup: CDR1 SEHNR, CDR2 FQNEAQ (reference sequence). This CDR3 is CASSSSGQRTIYEQYF. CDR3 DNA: TGTGCCAGCAGCTCTTCCGGACAGCGAACCATCTACGAGCAGTACTTC.

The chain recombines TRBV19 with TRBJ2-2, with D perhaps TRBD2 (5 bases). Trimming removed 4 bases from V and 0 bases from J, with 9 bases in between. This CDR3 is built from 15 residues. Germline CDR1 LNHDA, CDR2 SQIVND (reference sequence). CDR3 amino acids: CASSTRRTNTGELFF. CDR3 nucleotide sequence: TGTGCCAGTAGTACCCGGAGGACGAACACCGGGGAGCTGTTTTTT.

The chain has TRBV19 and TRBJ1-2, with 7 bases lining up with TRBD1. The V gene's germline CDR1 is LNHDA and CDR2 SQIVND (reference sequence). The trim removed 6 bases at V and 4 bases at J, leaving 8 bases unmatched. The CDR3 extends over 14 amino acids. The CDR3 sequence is CASSNRGRSYGYTF. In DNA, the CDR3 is TGTGCCAGTAGCAACAGGGGCCGGTCCTATGGCTACACCTTC.

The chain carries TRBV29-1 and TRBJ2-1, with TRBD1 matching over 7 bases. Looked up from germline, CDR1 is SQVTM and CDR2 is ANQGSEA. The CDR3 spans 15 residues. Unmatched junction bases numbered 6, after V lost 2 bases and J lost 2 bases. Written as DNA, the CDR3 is TGCAGCGTTGAATATAGACAGGGCGCCTACAATGAGCAGTTCTTC. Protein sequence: CSVEYRQGAYNEQFF.

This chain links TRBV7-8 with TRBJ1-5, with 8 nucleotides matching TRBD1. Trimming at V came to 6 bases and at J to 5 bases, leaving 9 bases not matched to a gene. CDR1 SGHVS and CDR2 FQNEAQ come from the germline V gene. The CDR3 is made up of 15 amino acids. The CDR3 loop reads CASSLIGQGHQPQHF. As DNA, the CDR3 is TGTGCCAGCAGTCTCATTGGACAGGGACATCAGCCCCAGCATTTT.

CDR3 in amino acids: CAISTPGQDSGYTF. The CDR3 DNA follows: TGTGCCATCAGTACCCCGGGACAGGATTCGGGCTACACCTTC. The chain employs TRBV10-3 and TRBJ1-2; 8 positions match TRBD1. The germline CDR1 and CDR2 sequences are ENHRY and SYGVKD. J gave up 8 bases and V 5 bases, and 10 bases lay outside the gene matches. The length of the CDR3 is 14 residues.

For the CDR3, the DNA is TGCGCCAGCACCCTGGACAGGGGCGACACTGAAGCTTTCTTT. Translated: CASTLDRGDTEAFF. The gene calls are TRBV5-1 and TRBJ1-1; 9 nucleotides align to TRBD1. J gave up 3 bases and V 6 bases, and 6 bases lay outside the gene matches. The CDR3 has 14 residues. Germline CDR1 is SGHRS and CDR2 is YFSETQ. Complete variable domain (other parts from reference TRBV5-1 and TRBJ1-1): KAGVTQTPRYLIKTRGQQVTLSCSPISGHRSVSWYQQTPGQGLQFLFEYFSETQRNKGNFPGRFSGRQFSNSRSEMNVSTLELGDSALYLCASTLDRGDTEAFFGQGTRLTVV.

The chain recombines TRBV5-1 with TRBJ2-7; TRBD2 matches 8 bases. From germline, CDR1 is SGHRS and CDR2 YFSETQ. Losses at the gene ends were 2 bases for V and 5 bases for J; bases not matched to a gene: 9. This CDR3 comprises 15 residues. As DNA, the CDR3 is TGCGCCAGCAGCTTTTCCAGCGGGAGTGGAAACGAGCAGTACTTC. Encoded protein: CASSFSSGSGNEQYF.

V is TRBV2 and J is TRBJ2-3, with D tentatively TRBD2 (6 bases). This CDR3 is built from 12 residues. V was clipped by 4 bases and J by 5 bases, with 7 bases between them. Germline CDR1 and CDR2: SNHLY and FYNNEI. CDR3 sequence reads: CASSGLEDTQYF. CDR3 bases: TGTGCCAGCAGTGGACTAGAAGATACGCAGTATTTT.